The sequence of this TCR beta chain was determined in a study of breast tumors, draining lymph nodes, adjacent tissues. TCRdb reprocessed the multiplex PCR reads via MiXCR and lists one record per CDR3 protein. The table lists around 66,000 distinct CDR3 sequences, approximately 45% of them singletons. This CDR3 is 16 amino acids long. The V and J ends lost 0 bases and 8 bases respectively, with 18 bases between them. Germline V gene lookup returns CDR1 SGDLS and CDR2 YYNGEE. The TCR sequence derives from a female donor with breast cancer. Some clones in this sample may be carry-over from other donors' samples. The specimen was breast tumor tissue. The chain uses TRBV9 and TRBJ2-1; the D call may be TRBD1 or TRBD2 (5 bases each). The CDR3 loop reads CASSVGRGGQGYEQFF. The CDR3 DNA reads as TGTGCCAGCAGCGTAGGCCGGGGTGGGCAGGGTTATGAGCAGTTCTTC.